Listed here are 13 T cell receptor beta chains from one sample, sequenced in a study of OX40 agonist ivuxolimab in advanced cancers. Libraries were prepared by immunoSEQ multiplex PCR; TCRdb keeps only in-frame clonotypes and omits some of them. Of 65,000 to 75,000 clones listed, 80% to 85% were seen once; the top ten hold less than 7.5%. Sequenced material: CD4+ or CD8+ T cells sorted from blood, taken in a trial of the OX40 agonist ivuxolimab. The receptors shown here come from an adult with an advanced solid tumor such as melanoma, head and neck, liver or kidney cancer.

This sequence joins TRBV5-1 and TRBJ2-3; 14 bases are shared with TRBD2. The germline CDR1 and CDR2 sequences are SGHRS and YFSETQ. Trimming removed 4 bases from V and 5 bases from J; junction bases left unmatched: 3. The CDR3 spans 15 residues. The CDR3 sequence: CASSAGLAGGDTQYF. The DNA for the CDR3 is TGCGCCAGCAGCGCAGGACTAGCGGGAGGAGATACGCAGTATTTT.

The chain has TRBV2 and TRBJ2-5; a possible D gene is TRBD1 (5 bases). CDR1 and CDR2 from the germline V gene are SNHLY and FYNNEI. Trimming pared 2 bases from V and 7 bases from J, leaving 17 bases between. The CDR3 is 15 residues long. CDR3 DNA sequence: TGTGCCAGCAGTGAACAGTACGGCGCTCAGGGGACCCAGTACTTC. Encoded protein: CASSEQYGAQGTQYF.

V and J are TRBV2 and TRBJ2-4, with a tentative D call TRBD1 (5 bases). Germline V CDR1 and CDR2: SNHLY, FYNNEI. The CDR3 totals 12 residues. Trimming removed 4 bases at V and 6 bases at J, with 7 bases between. This chain's CDR3 is CASSAQGNIQYF. The CDR3 coding sequence is TGTGCCAGCAGTGCCCAGGGAAACATTCAGTACTTC. Complete variable domain (other parts from reference TRBV2 and TRBJ2-4): EPEVTQTPSHQVTQMGQEVILRCVPISNHLYFYWYRQILGQKVEFLVSFYNNEISEKSEIFDDQFSVERPDGSNFTLKIRSTKLEDSAMYFCASSAQGNIQYFGAGTRLSVL.

The chain combines TRBV2 with TRBJ2-3, with D unresolved. Per the germline V gene, CDR1 is SNHLY and CDR2 is FYNNEI. Trimming removed 3 bases at V and 1 base at J, with 8 bases between. This CDR3 spans 14 amino acids. The CDR3 sequence: CASSDSWGTDTQYF. The CDR3 nucleotides read TGTGCCAGCAGTGATTCGTGGGGCACAGATACGCAGTATTTT.

This clone was counted once. The chain employs TRBV19 and TRBJ2-3; TRBD2 might be the D (5 bases). Germline V CDR1 and CDR2: LNHDA, SQIVND (reference sequence). This CDR3 is 16 amino acids long. Trimming stripped 3 bases from V and 3 bases from J, with 16 bases between. The CDR3 spells CASSISRGGWTDTQYF. Written as DNA, the CDR3 is TGTGCCAGTAGTATCTCCCGGGGTGGATGGACAGATACGCAGTATTTT.

The CDR3 spells CASSPGTAGFF. CDR3 nucleotide sequence: TGTGCCAGCAGTCCCGGGACGGCCGGTTTCTTT. V gene TRBV6-6 combines with J gene TRBJ1-1; possibly TRBD1 for D (5 bases). CDR3 length equals 11 residues. The V end was cut by 5 bases, the J end by 13 bases, with 14 bases between. The germline gives CDR1 MNHNY, CDR2 SVGAGI (reference sequence).

This clone was detected once. The CDR3 sequence: CASSERGTGAMRNIQYF. In DNA, the CDR3 is TGTGCCAGCAGTGAACGGGGGACAGGTGCAATGAGAAACATTCAGTACTTC. The chain uses TRBV25-1 and TRBJ2-4; TRBD1 agrees at 8 bases. Germline V gene data show CDR1 as MGHDK and CDR2 as SYGVNS. The CDR3 loop spans 17 amino acids. V lost 2 bases, J lost 6 bases, and 12 bases stayed unmatched.

The rearrangement links TRBV19 to TRBJ2-3; 8 bases align to TRBD1. The CDR3 spans 16 residues. The junction had 6 bases not matched to a gene; V was cut back by 4 bases and J by 0 bases. CDR1 LNHDA and CDR2 SQIVND come from the germline V gene (reference sequence). CDR3 sequence: CASSTPGQGSTDTQYF. The CDR3 DNA sequence: TGTGCCAGTAGTACACCAGGACAGGGAAGCACAGATACGCAGTATTTT.

This clone occurred a few times. The J gene is TRBJ2-1, the V gene TRBV7-2; 7 bases line up with TRBD1. This CDR3 comprises 15 residues. Losses at the gene ends were 5 bases for V and 4 bases for J; bases not matched to a gene: 8. Germline V lookup: CDR1 SGHTA, CDR2 FQGNSA. CDR3 bases: TGTGCCAGCAGCCGGGACAGAGCCTTATACAATGAGCAGTTCTTC. It encodes CASSRDRALYNEQFF.

The chain links TRBV15 to TRBJ2-3, with D uncertain. The CDR3 totals 13 residues. The V gene lost 5 bases and the J gene lost 6 bases, with 12 bases spanning the gap. Germline CDR1 reads LNHNV; CDR2 reads YYDKDF (reference sequence). CDR3 protein: CATSAVQADTQYF. In nucleotides, the CDR3 is TGTGCCACCAGCGCCGTGCAGGCGGATACGCAGTATTTT.

The chain employs TRBV27 and TRBJ2-2; no reliable D call. Trimming shortened V by 3 bases and J by 6 bases, and 5 bases separated the two germline ends. Germline V gives CDR1 MNHEY, CDR2 SMNVEV (reference sequence). This CDR3 has 12 residues. The CDR3: CASSLVPGELFF. For the CDR3, the DNA is TGTGCCAGCAGTTTGGTCCCCGGGGAGCTGTTTTTT.

The J gene is TRBJ1-4, the V gene TRBV25-1; a possible D gene is TRBD1 (6 bases). The CDR3 sequence is 16 residues long. V lost 6 bases and J 7 bases, leaving 21 bases between the germline ends. Germline V gene sequence: CDR1 MGHDK, CDR2 SYGVNS. CDR3 residues: CASSPEPWQGSEKLFF. In DNA form, the CDR3 reads TGTGCCAGCAGCCCTGAACCCTGGCAGGGGAGTGAAAAACTGTTTTTT.

This sequence joins TRBV30 and TRBJ2-3, with D perhaps matching TRBD2 (6 bases). The CDR3 sequence is 13 residues long. V gave up 3 bases and J gave up 8 bases, with 15 bases separating them. Germline V gene data show CDR1 as GTSNPN and CDR2 as SVGIG (reference sequence). The CDR3 coding sequence is TGTGCCTGGAGCCCACTAGCACCCTCTACGCAGTATTTT. Its translation: CAWSPLAPSTQYF.